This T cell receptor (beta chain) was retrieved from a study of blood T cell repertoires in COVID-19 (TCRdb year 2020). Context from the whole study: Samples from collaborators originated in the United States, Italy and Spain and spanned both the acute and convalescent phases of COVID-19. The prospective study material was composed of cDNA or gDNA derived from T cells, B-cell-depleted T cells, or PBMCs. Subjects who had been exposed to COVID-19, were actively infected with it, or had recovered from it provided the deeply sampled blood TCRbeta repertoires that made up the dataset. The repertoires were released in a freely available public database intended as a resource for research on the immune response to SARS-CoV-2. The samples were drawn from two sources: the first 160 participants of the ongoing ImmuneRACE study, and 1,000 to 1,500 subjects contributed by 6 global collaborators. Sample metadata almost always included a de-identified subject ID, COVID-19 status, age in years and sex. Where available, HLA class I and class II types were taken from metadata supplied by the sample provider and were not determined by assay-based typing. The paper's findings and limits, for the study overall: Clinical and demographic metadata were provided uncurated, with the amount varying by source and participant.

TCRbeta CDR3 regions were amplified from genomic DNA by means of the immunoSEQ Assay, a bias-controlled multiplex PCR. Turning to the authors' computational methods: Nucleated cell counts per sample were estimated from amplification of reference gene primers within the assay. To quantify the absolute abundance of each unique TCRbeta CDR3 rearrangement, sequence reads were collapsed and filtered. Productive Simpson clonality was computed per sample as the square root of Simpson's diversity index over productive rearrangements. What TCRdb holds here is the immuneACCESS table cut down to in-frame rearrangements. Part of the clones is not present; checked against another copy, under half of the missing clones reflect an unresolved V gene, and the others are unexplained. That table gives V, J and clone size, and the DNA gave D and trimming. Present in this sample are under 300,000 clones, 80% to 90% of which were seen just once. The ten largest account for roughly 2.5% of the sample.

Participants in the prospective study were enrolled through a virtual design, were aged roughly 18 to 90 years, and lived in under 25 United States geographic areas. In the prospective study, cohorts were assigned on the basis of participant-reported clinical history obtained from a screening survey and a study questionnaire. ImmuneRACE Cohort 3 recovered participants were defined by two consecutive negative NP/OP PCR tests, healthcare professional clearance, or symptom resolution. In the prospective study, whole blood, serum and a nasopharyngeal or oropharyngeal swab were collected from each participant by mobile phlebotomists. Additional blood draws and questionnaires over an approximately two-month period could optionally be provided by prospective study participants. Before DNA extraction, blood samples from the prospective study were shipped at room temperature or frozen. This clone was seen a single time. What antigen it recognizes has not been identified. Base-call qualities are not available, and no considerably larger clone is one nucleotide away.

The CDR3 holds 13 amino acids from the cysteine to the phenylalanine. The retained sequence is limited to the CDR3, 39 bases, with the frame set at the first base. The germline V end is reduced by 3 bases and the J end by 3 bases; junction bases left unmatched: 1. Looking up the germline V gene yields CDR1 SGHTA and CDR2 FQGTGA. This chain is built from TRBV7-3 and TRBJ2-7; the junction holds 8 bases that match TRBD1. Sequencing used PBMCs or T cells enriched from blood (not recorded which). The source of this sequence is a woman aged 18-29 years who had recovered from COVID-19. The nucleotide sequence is TGTGCCAGCAGCTTTGGGACAGGCTACGAGCAGTACTTC. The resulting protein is CASSFGTGYEQYF.